Listed here are 30 T cell receptor beta chains from one sample, sequenced in a study of T cells in Graves' hyperthyroidism and ophthalmopathy. Amplified TCR beta CDR3 regions derived from RNA transcripts. HTBI primers were employed in a first-round RT-PCR of the TCR CDR3. MiXCR, applied by TCRdb to the multiplex PCR reads, yields one record per CDR3 protein. The sample holds some 600,000 distinct CDR3 sequences, approximately 15% seen once. The material sequenced was blood. The receptors shown here come from a woman aged 25 to 39 with Graves' hyperthyroidism that later progressed to Graves' ophthalmopathy.

The chain couples TRBV12-5 to TRBJ1-2; TRBD1 matches 7 bases. CDR1 and CDR2 from the germline V gene are LGHNT and FRNRAP. The CDR3 length is 15 residues. The V and J ends lost 5 bases and 7 bases, in that order; junction bases with no gene match: 13. The CDR3 DNA reads TGTGCTAGTGGTCCTCCGGGACAGACGAATAGTGGCTACACCTTC. Its protein is CASGPPGQTNSGYTF.

This clonotype was counted only a few times. A much larger clone lies a single base off, so this may be a read error. The chain links TRBV30 to TRBJ2-4, with no clear D. Germline CDR1 GTSNPN, CDR2 SVGIG (reference sequence). The CDR3 runs 11 residues. The CDR3 sequence: CAWSMGDMQYF. The CDR3 DNA follows: TGTGCCTGGAGCATGGGTGACATGCAGTACTTC.

The V and J genes are TRBV20-1 and TRBJ1-2, with D hard to call. Germline CDR1 is DFQATT and CDR2 is SNEGSKA (reference sequence). This CDR3 is 13 amino acids long. Between the trimmed V and J ends, which lost 0 bases and 2 bases, there was a span of 7 bases. CDR3 loop: CSAREDINYGYTF. CDR3 sequence (DNA): TGCAGTGCTAGAGAGGATATAAACTATGGCTACACCTTC.

This clonotype was seen ten or more times. V is TRBV6-2 or TRBV6-3 and J is TRBJ2-5; 11 positions agree with TRBD2. The length of the CDR3 is 17 residues. CDR1 MNHEY and CDR2 SVGEGT come from the germline V gene. The junction had 11 bases not matched to a gene; V was cut back by 5 bases and J by 3 bases. The CDR3 is CASSERRLAGREETQYF. The DNA of the CDR3 is TGTGCCAGCAGTGAACGACGACTAGCGGGAAGGGAAGAGACCCAGTACTTC.

For this clonotype: This may be a read error: a much more frequent sequence differs by one nucleotide. The chain carries TRBV3-1 and TRBJ1-3, with 7 positions matching TRBD1. CDR1 is LGHDT, CDR2 YNNKEL, per germline (reference sequence). The CDR3 extends over 18 amino acids. The CDR3 region has the DNA TGTGCCAGCAGCCAAGATCGAGGGACAGTTACCTCTGGAAACATCATATATTTT. Its protein product is CASSQDRGTVTSGNIIYF.

This clonotype was detected ten times or more. This chain joins TRBV2 and TRBJ2-1; 9 nucleotides match TRBD2. CDR1 and CDR2 from the germline V gene are SNHLY and FYNNEI. The CDR3 length is 15 residues. After removal of 4 bases from V and 5 bases from J, the junction contained 6 bases not matched to a gene. CDR3: CASSGLAGGDNEQFF. CDR3 bases: TGTGCCAGCAGTGGCTTGGCGGGGGGGGACAATGAGCAGTTCTTC. The whole variable domain, remainder taken from reference TRBV2 and TRBJ2-1, is EPEVTQTPSHQVTQMGQEVILRCVPISNHLYFYWYRQILGQKVEFLVSFYNNEISEKSEIFDDQFSVERPDGSNFTLKIRSTKLEDSAMYFCASSGLAGGDNEQFFGPGTRLTVL.

The CDR3 here is CASSPQQGAEAFF. The CDR3 coding sequence is TGTGCCAGCAGCCCCCAGCAGGGTGCTGAAGCTTTCTTT. The chain employs TRBV7-8 and TRBJ1-1, with D maybe TRBD1 (5 bases). The CDR3 covers 13 residues. Between the trimmed V and J ends, which lost 5 bases and 6 bases, there was a span of 13 bases. Germline values: CDR1 SGHVS, CDR2 FQNEAQ.

The rearrangement joins TRBV6-2 or TRBV6-3 to TRBJ1-1, with 8 bases that match TRBD1. The germline V gene has CDR1 MNHEY and CDR2 SVGEGT. The CDR3 sequence is 18 residues long. V trimming: 2 bases; J trimming: 4 bases; junction bases outside the gene matches: 15. CDR3 region: CASSYDRDRIISVTEAFF. CDR3 coding DNA: TGTGCCAGCAGTTACGATCGGGACAGGATCATCTCGGTCACTGAAGCTTTCTTT.

The table lists this clonotype with many counts. This chain joins TRBV10-3 and TRBJ2-3, with D possibly matching TRBD2 (5 bases). Germline V gene sequence: CDR1 ENHRY, CDR2 SYGVKD. The CDR3 has 16 amino acids. The V gene lost 6 bases and the J gene lost 1 base, with 17 bases spanning the gap. Written as DNA, the CDR3 is TGTGCCATCAGGGAAGAGGGCGGTACACGCACAGATACGCAGTATTTT. Its protein product is CAIREEGGTRTDTQYF.

There are many counts of this clonotype. The rearrangement joins TRBV7-3 to TRBJ2-5; D is possibly TRBD2 (5 bases). CDR1 and CDR2 (germline): SGHTA, FQGTGA. V lost 2 bases to trimming and J lost 1 base, with 8 bases between them. CDR3 size: 14 residues. CDR3 in amino acids: CASSLGSGQETQYF. As DNA, the CDR3 is TGTGCCAGCAGCTTAGGGAGCGGCCAAGAGACCCAGTACTTC.

As regards this clonotype: An end of the junction differs from the germline gene, which may be a read error. J is TRBJ2-4 and V is TRBV20-1; 8 bases are a match to TRBD1. Germline-derived CDR1 and CDR2 are DFQATT and SNEGSKA (reference sequence). This CDR3 is 17 amino acids long. The CDR3 nucleotides read TGCAGTGCTAAAACCCAGGGGGCCGCACAAGCCAAAAACATTCAGTGCTTC. Protein: CSAKTQGAAQAKNIQCF.

V usage is TRBV11-2 and J usage is TRBJ2-3; 7 positions agree with TRBD2. CDR3 length: 20 residues. Germline-derived CDR1 and CDR2 are SGHAT and FQNNGV. Losses at the gene ends were 2 bases for V and 0 bases for J; bases not matched to a gene: 17. The CDR3 DNA reads TGTGCCAGCAGCTTATTGCGGGGGACCGCTAGGTCACCTAGCACAGATACGCAGTATTTT. It translates to CASSLLRGTARSPSTDTQYF.

Regarding this clonotype: Just one base apart from a much larger clone, this may be a read error. V is TRBV16 and J is TRBJ1-4; D may be TRBD1 (5 bases). This CDR3 has 16 amino acids. Germline V gives CDR1 KGHSY, CDR2 FQNENV. The V end was cut by 3 bases, the J end by 5 bases, with 16 bases between. This chain's CDR3 is CASSHTHGDRNEKLFF. CDR3 in DNA: TGTGCCAGCAGCCACACCCACGGGGACCGCAATGAAAAACTGTTTTTT.

This clonotype was detected ten times or more. The chain couples TRBV5-1 to TRBJ1-6; TRBD1 matches at 8 bases. CDR3 size: 16 residues. The V segment lost 4 bases and the J segment 10 bases; nucleotides outside the gene matches: 13. Germline-derived CDR1 and CDR2 are SGHRS and YFSETQ. The CDR3 protein is CASSSLDRGQQSPLHF. CDR3 bases: TGCGCCAGCAGCAGCCTAGACAGGGGACAACAATCACCCCTCCACTTT.

This clonotype appeared many times. The chain links TRBV19 to TRBJ2-5, with no clear D. This CDR3 is 13 amino acids long. Germline V gene sequence: CDR1 LNHDA, CDR2 SQIVND (reference sequence). V dropped 5 bases and J dropped 7 bases, with 14 bases sitting between them. As DNA, the CDR3 is TGTGCCAGTAGTGGAGATGAGCCGGGGACCCAGTACTTC. Its protein is CASSGDEPGTQYF.

This clonotype has ten or more counts. The chain links TRBV24-1 to TRBJ1-2; 8 positions agree with TRBD1. The CDR3 consists of 17 residues. After removal of 5 bases from V and 4 bases from J, the junction contained 14 bases not matched to a gene. Looked up from germline, CDR1 is KGHDR and CDR2 is SFDVKD. CDR3 sequence (DNA): TGTGCCACCAGTGGTAAACCGGGACAGGTGGAAGGCTATGGCTACACCTTC. Amino acid sequence: CATSGKPGQVEGYGYTF.

V is TRBV5-1 and J is TRBJ2-5, with 8 bases that match TRBD2. The CDR3 covers 14 residues. The germline gives CDR1 SGHRS, CDR2 YFSETQ. Trimming removed 0 bases from V and 4 bases from J; junction bases left unmatched: 2. DNA of the CDR3: TGCGCCAGCAGCTTGGCGGGAGGGGCAGAGACCCAGTACTTC. Its translation: CASSLAGGAETQYF.

This clonotype has at least ten counts. The chain employs TRBV12-5 and TRBJ1-2; TRBD1 might be the D (5 bases). The CDR3 contains 19 residues. In germline, CDR1 is LGHNT, CDR2 FRNRAP. V lost 3 bases and J lost 3, with 26 bases in between. The CDR3 reads CASGLKRGLMPQSDYGYTF. In DNA form, the CDR3 reads TGTGCTAGTGGTTTAAAGAGGGGCTTGATGCCTCAGTCCGACTATGGCTACACCTTC.

This clonotype was counted ten times or more. The DNA of the CDR3 is TGTGCCAGCAGCTTAGATGGGGAGTCCTATGGCTACACCTTC. Its translation: CASSLDGESYGYTF. The chain couples TRBV11-2 to TRBJ1-2; D ambiguous. Germline V gene lookup returns CDR1 SGHAT and CDR2 FQNNGV. The CDR3 has 14 residues. The V and J ends lost 0 bases and 4 bases respectively, with 9 bases between them.

This clonotype was counted ten times or more. The chain recombines TRBV24-1 with TRBJ1-1, with D unresolved. The CDR3 runs to 13 residues. Germline-derived CDR1 and CDR2 are KGHDR and SFDVKD. Trimming removed 5 bases at V and 10 bases at J, with 16 bases between. The DNA of the CDR3 is TGTGCCACCAGTGGGGCGAGAAGGGAGGGAGCTTTCTTT. As protein: CATSGARREGAFF.

Many counts were recorded for this clonotype. The chain couples TRBV20-1 to TRBJ1-1; no clear D gene. V dropped 5 bases and J dropped 1 base, with 11 bases sitting between them. The CDR3 is 13 amino acids. Per the germline V gene, CDR1 is DFQATT and CDR2 is SNEGSKA (reference sequence). Written as DNA, the CDR3 is TGCAGTGCTTCCGGTGGGCCGAACACTGAAGCTTTCTTT. Its translation: CSASGGPNTEAFF.

This clonotype was observed many times. V and J are TRBV5-1 and TRBJ2-3, with 8 bases matching TRBD2. The ends lost 1 base at V and 1 base at J; junction bases unmatched: 5. Per the germline V gene, CDR1 is SGHRS and CDR2 is YFSETQ. This CDR3 is built from 16 residues. CDR3 protein: CASSLIQRERTDTQYF. The CDR3 DNA is TGCGCCAGCAGCTTGATCCAGCGGGAGCGCACAGATACGCAGTATTTT.

This clonotype was counted a few times. Since a much larger clone is just one base distant, this may be a read error. V and J are TRBV11-3 and TRBJ2-7, with D perhaps matching TRBD2 (5 bases). From germline, CDR1 is SGHNT and CDR2 YENEEA. V lost 3 bases to trimming and J lost 3 bases, with 12 bases between them. The CDR3 runs 14 residues. The CDR3 here is CASSLRLGDYEQYF. The CDR3 bases are TGTGCCAGCAGCTTGAGACTGGGAGACTACGAGCAGTACTTC.

Ten or more counts support this clonotype. The chain has TRBV6-1 and TRBJ2-2; 9 bases map to TRBD1. The trim removed 7 bases at V and 5 bases at J, leaving 8 bases unmatched. CDR1 and CDR2 (germline): MNHNS, SASEGT. The CDR3 contains 15 residues. Written as DNA, the CDR3 is TGTGCCAGCATCGTACAGGGGGCGCAGACCGGGGAGCTGTTTTTT. Amino acids: CASIVQGAQTGELFF.

The J gene is TRBJ2-3, the V gene TRBV7-9; D is perhaps TRBD1 (6 bases). CDR1 is SEHNR and CDR2 is FQNEAQ in the germline V gene (reference sequence). The CDR3 totals 14 residues. Between the trimmed V and J ends, which lost 3 bases and 2 bases, there was a span of 9 bases. The DNA for the CDR3 is TGTGCCAGCAGCTTTACGGGACACACAGATACGCAGTATTTT. Amino acid sequence: CASSFTGHTDTQYF.

This clonotype has at least ten counts. The genes are TRBV19 and TRBJ2-7, with D maybe TRBD1 (5 bases). The CDR3 has 15 amino acids. V was clipped by 5 bases and J by 6 bases, with 20 bases between them. The germline gives CDR1 LNHDA, CDR2 SQIVND (reference sequence). This CDR3 reads CASSAVDTVVVEQYF. The CDR3 DNA reads TGTGCCAGTAGTGCTGTGGACACGGTCGTTGTCGAGCAGTACTTC.

This clonotype has just one count. The genes are TRBV4-3 and TRBJ2-2; no clear D. Germline CDR1 and CDR2: LGHNA and YSLEER. The V end lost 3 bases, the J end lost 6 bases, and 2 bases lay between the germline ends. There are 11 residues in the CDR3. The CDR3 protein is CASSHAGELFF. CDR3 in DNA: TGCGCCAGCAGCCATGCCGGGGAGCTGTTTTTT.

This clonotype was recorded at least ten times. V usage is TRBV6-1 and J usage is TRBJ2-5; 10 positions agree with TRBD1. The germline V gene has CDR1 MNHNS and CDR2 SASEGT. The CDR3 length is 15 residues. J gave up 4 bases and V 5 bases, and 7 bases lay outside the gene matches. In nucleotides, the CDR3 is TGTGCCAGCAGTTCGTTGACAGGGGGCGGAGAGACCCAGTACTTC. As protein: CASSSLTGGGETQYF.

In this sample, this clonotype turned up many times. The CDR3 protein is CASRGRAMHEQFF. The CDR3 DNA reads as TGTGCCAGCAGGGGGAGGGCTATGCATGAGCAGTTCTTC. The chain employs TRBV2 and TRBJ2-1, with TRBD2 identical over 7 bases. The length of the CDR3 is 13 residues. V lost 6 bases to trimming and J lost 8 bases; unmatched junction nucleotides: 7. Germline V gene sequence: CDR1 SNHLY, CDR2 FYNNEI.

This clonotype was seen many times. The rearrangement joins TRBV20-1 to TRBJ2-7; a possible D gene is TRBD1 (6 bases). Trimming shortened V by 6 bases and J by 4 bases, and 22 bases separated the two germline ends. This CDR3 is 15 amino acids long. Germline V lookup: CDR1 DFQATT, CDR2 SNEGSKA (reference sequence). For the CDR3, the DNA is TGCAGTGCCGAATTGTCCGGGACACCGGGATACGAGCAGTACTTC. It is translated as CSAELSGTPGYEQYF.